The T cell receptor (beta chain) described here comes from a study of lymphopenia after photon versus proton radiotherapy. The CDR3 contains 14 residues. Trimming removed 5 bases from V and 0 bases from J, with 10 bases in between. Germline values: CDR1 SEHNR, CDR2 FQNEAQ (reference sequence). TCRdb's copy holds only in-frame clones and misses some; the assay was immunoSEQ multiplex PCR. The sample carries around 25,000 clones, 85% recorded once. This clonotype was sampled from a man aged 60-69 years with pancreatic cancer. The genes are TRBV7-9 and TRBJ1-1; D is uncertain. The sample here was peripheral blood, taken from a patient treated with photon-based radiotherapy. CDR3 nucleotides: TGTGCCAGCAGCCCACCAGCTATGAACACTGAAGCTTTCTTT. This gives the protein CASSPPAMNTEAFF.